Listed here are 11 T cell receptor beta chains from one sample, sequenced in a study of beta chain features in type 1 diabetes. As every portion of the isolated RNA was reverse transcribed, the sequencing read expressed TCRB transcripts. Repertoires were generated with immunoSEQ multiplex PCR, while TCRdb's copy carries only in-frame clones and drops some. The sample has 350,000 or so clones; roughly 21% are singletons. The sequenced sample consisted of naive CD4+ T cells from blood. Receptors were obtained from a woman in her late teens or twenties in good health.

Only a few counts were recorded for this clone. This chain connects TRBV18 to TRBJ1-2; a weak D match, TRBD1 (5 bases). The CDR3 loop spans 14 amino acids. CDR1 and CDR2 (germline): KGHSH, LQKENI. V lost 0 bases and J lost 4, with 9 bases in between. CDR3 residues: CASSPPQGLYGYTF. For the CDR3, the DNA is TGTGCCAGCTCACCACCGCAGGGCCTCTATGGCTACACCTTC.

This clone was observed once. The identical CDR3 is also encoded by other nucleotide sequences in the sample. The gene calls are TRBV5-1 and TRBJ2-1, with D perhaps matching TRBD2 (6 bases). The CDR3 is 16 residues long. Germline V gives CDR1 SGHRS, CDR2 YFSETQ. V was shortened by 0 bases and J by 0 bases, with 10 bases between the two germline ends. For the CDR3, the DNA is TGCGCCAGCAGCTTGGCCCCCGGGAGCTCCTACAATGAGCAGTTCTTC. This translates into CASSLAPGSSYNEQFF.

This chain joins TRBV6-5 and TRBJ2-1; 13 nucleotides match TRBD2. Germline V gives CDR1 MNHEY, CDR2 SVGAGI. The ends lost 6 bases at V and 5 bases at J; junction bases unmatched: 4. This CDR3 is built from 15 residues. The CDR3 nucleotides read TGTGCCAGCAGCCGGACTAGCGGGGGAAACAATGAGCAGTTCTTC. Protein sequence: CASSRTSGGNNEQFF.

The chain uses TRBV4-1 and TRBJ2-7, with 7 nucleotides matching TRBD1. Germline V gene data show CDR1 as MGHRA and CDR2 as YSYEKL. This CDR3 has 15 amino acids. Unmatched junction bases numbered 11, after V lost 8 bases and J lost 1 base. CDR3 nucleotide sequence: TGCGCCAGCGGGACGCCGGGACAGAGATCCTACGAGCAGTACTTC. Translation: CASGTPGQRSYEQYF.

This clone was counted between two and nine times. The V and J genes are TRBV30 and TRBJ1-1; a possible D gene is TRBD1 (5 bases). There are 12 residues in the CDR3. Germline-derived CDR1 and CDR2 are GTSNPN and SVGIG (reference sequence). Trimming took off 8 bases at V and 2 bases at J, with 12 bases between the two ends. The CDR3 is CAARATNTEAFF. The DNA of the CDR3 is TGTGCCGCCAGGGCAACAAACACTGAAGCTTTCTTT.

This clone was seen only a few times. The chain couples TRBV6-6 to TRBJ1-1; no firm D call. V was cut by 11 bases and J by 4 bases, with 17 bases left in between. CDR3 length equals 13 residues. Germline CDR1 MNHNY, CDR2 SVGAGI (reference sequence). The CDR3 bases are TGTGCCTCCTTACCTGGGAGGACCACTGAAGCTTTCTTT. It yields the protein CASLPGRTTEAFF.

J is TRBJ2-2 and V is TRBV27; 10 positions match TRBD2. Trimming at V came to 2 bases and at J to 6 bases, leaving 9 bases not matched to a gene. The CDR3 extends over 17 amino acids. Germline CDR1 and CDR2: MNHEY and SMNVEV (reference sequence). CDR3 protein: CASSLVGLAGDAGELFF. As DNA, the CDR3 is TGTGCCAGCAGTTTAGTGGGCCTAGCGGGAGATGCCGGGGAGCTGTTTTTT.

Only a few counts were recorded for this clone. The chain employs TRBV9 and TRBJ2-3; D is undetermined. The CDR3 consists of 13 residues. Trimming shortened V by 6 bases and J by 0 bases, and 8 bases separated the two germline ends. From germline, CDR1 is SGDLS and CDR2 YYNGEE. The CDR3 loop reads CASTEASTDTQYF. The CDR3 DNA is TGTGCCAGCACCGAGGCAAGCACAGATACGCAGTATTTT.

The sample holds a few counts of this clone. The rearrangement uses TRBV30 and TRBJ2-2; tentative D call: TRBD1 (6 bases). Germline V lookup: CDR1 GTSNPN, CDR2 SVGIG (reference sequence). The CDR3 length is 13 residues. V lost 0 bases to trimming and J lost 6 bases, with 8 bases between them. This CDR3 is CAWSVPGAGELFF. The CDR3 region has the DNA TGTGCCTGGAGTGTACCAGGGGCCGGGGAGCTGTTTTTT.

Of note for this clone: At the DNA level, this CDR3 is encoded by other sequences in the same sample as well. This chain uses TRBV5-1 with TRBJ1-1; TRBD1 agrees at 8 bases. The CDR3 loop spans 15 amino acids. Germline CDR1 SGHRS, CDR2 YFSETQ. After removal of 2 bases from V and 1 base from J, the junction contained 4 bases not matched to a gene. The chain's CDR3 is CASSLRQGPNTEAFF. Written as DNA, the CDR3 is TGCGCCAGCAGCTTAAGACAGGGGCCGAACACTGAAGCTTTCTTT.

V usage is TRBV29-1 and J usage is TRBJ2-5; 12 bases fit TRBD1. The germline V gene encodes CDR1 SQVTM and CDR2 ANQGSEA. Trimming took 4 bases from V and 5 from J; bases not matched to a gene: 5. The CDR3 runs to 14 residues. Here the CDR3 DNA reads TGCAGCGTTGTGGGGACAGGGGGCGGGGAGACCCAGTACTTC. Its translation is CSVVGTGGGETQYF.